A single sample is the source of the 26 T cell receptor beta chains below, sequenced in a study of identical twins. Each CDR3 protein gets one entry after TCRdb re-called the 5' RACE reads with MiXCR. This table has 310,000 or so distinct CDR3 sequences, more than 6.5% appearing once. This same sample was also taken into another study, of yellow fever vaccine responses in identical twins.

Sequencing used memory (CD45RO+) T cells sorted from blood. These receptors were collected from a woman younger than 35 in good health.

This chain uses TRBV6-1 with TRBJ2-7; TRBD1 might be the D (6 bases). The germline V gene encodes CDR1 MNHNS and CDR2 SASEGT. The CDR3 consists of 14 residues. Trimming stripped 5 bases from V and 2 bases from J, with 13 bases between. CDR3 loop: CASSTQQGTYEQYV. In nucleotides, the CDR3 is TGTGCCAGCAGTACCCAACAGGGAACCTACGAGCAGTACGTC.

This clonotype was seen a handful of times. The rearrangement uses TRBV11-2 and TRBJ2-2; tentative D call: TRBD1 (5 bases). V was shortened by 3 bases and J by 6 bases, with 14 bases between the two germline ends. This CDR3 has 15 amino acids. CDR1 SGHAT and CDR2 FQNNGV come from the germline V gene. The CDR3 DNA reads as TGTGCCAGCAGCTTGGGGCTTGGAGTCGCCGGGGAGCTGTTTTTT. Protein product: CASSLGLGVAGELFF.

This clonotype was detected many times. The chain has TRBV7-2 and TRBJ2-1; 9 bases align to TRBD2. Germline lookup yields CDR1 SGHTA and CDR2 FQGNSA. With V trimmed by 5 bases and J by 3 bases, 5 bases remained unmatched. The CDR3 runs 15 residues. Here the CDR3 DNA reads TGTGCCAGCAGCCTTAGCGGGGGCAACTACAATGAGCAGTTCTTC. The encoded protein is CASSLSGGNYNEQFF.

This sequence joins TRBV7-6 and TRBJ2-3; D remains ambiguous. The CDR3 runs to 14 residues. CDR1 is SGHVS and CDR2 is FNYEAQ in the germline V gene. Trimming left V 1 base short and J 6 bases short, with 11 bases between. The CDR3 region has the DNA TGTGCCAGCAGCTTAGACCTAAAAATTGATACGCAGTATTTT. It is translated as CASSLDLKIDTQYF. Filled out from reference TRBV7-6 and TRBJ2-3, the complete variable domain reads GAGVSQSPRYKVTKRGQDVALRCDPISGHVSLYWYRQALGQGPEFLTYFNYEAQQDKSGLPNDRFSAERPEGSISTLTIQRTEQRDSAMYRCASSLDLKIDTQYFGPGTRLTVL.

This clonotype appeared many times. The chain combines TRBV4-1 with TRBJ1-3, with 7 bases that match TRBD1. The CDR3 runs 17 residues. Looked up from germline, CDR1 is MGHRA and CDR2 is YSYEKL. V lost 1 base and J lost 0; bases outside the gene matches: 6. The CDR3 reads CASSQGPAGGSGNTIYF. CDR3 in DNA: TGCGCCAGCAGCCAAGGTCCGGCAGGGGGCTCTGGAAACACCATATATTTT.

At least ten counts were recorded for this clonotype. The chain uses TRBV12-3 or TRBV12-4 and TRBJ1-2; weak D call: TRBD1 (6 bases). CDR3 length equals 14 residues. V was trimmed by 3 bases and J by 0 bases, leaving 8 bases between them. The CDR3 loop is CASSFGTTNYGYTF. CDR3 sequence (DNA): TGTGCCAGCAGTTTCGGGACAACTAACTATGGCTACACCTTC.

In this sample, this clonotype turned up many times. The CDR3 loop is CSAREVSGGARNEQFF. The CDR3, as DNA: TGCAGTGCTCGCGAGGTTAGCGGGGGGGCCCGGAATGAGCAGTTCTTC. The V and J genes are TRBV20-1 and TRBJ2-1, with 11 bases lining up with TRBD2. The CDR3 extends over 16 amino acids. CDR1 and CDR2 (germline): DFQATT, SNEGSKA (reference sequence). Trimming cost V 5 bases and J 7 bases; bases outside gene matches: 13.

This chain uses TRBV5-1 with TRBJ2-7, with 9 nucleotides matching TRBD2. The J segment lost 4 bases and the V segment lost 0 bases, leaving 8 bases of the junction unmatched. This CDR3 has 16 residues. Per the germline V gene, CDR1 is SGHRS and CDR2 is YFSETQ. CDR3 amino acids: CASSLGGGTSRYEQYF. The CDR3 DNA follows: TGCGCCAGCAGCTTGGGCGGGGGGACTAGCCGATACGAGCAGTACTTC.

This clonotype was counted many times. The V call is TRBV24-1, the J call TRBJ2-3; TRBD1 might be the D (6 bases). V was trimmed by 0 bases and J by 3 bases, leaving 9 bases between them. Germline lookup yields CDR1 KGHDR and CDR2 SFDVKD. This CDR3 region has 15 residues. This chain's CDR3 is CATSDLVRGTDTQYF. DNA of the CDR3: TGTGCCACCAGTGATTTGGTCAGGGGAACAGATACGCAGTATTTT.

This clonotype came up a few times. J is TRBJ1-4 and V is TRBV24-1; possibly TRBD1 for D (6 bases). Germline lookup yields CDR1 KGHDR and CDR2 SFDVKD. The CDR3 is 15 amino acids. Trimming cost V 6 bases and J 8 bases, with 18 bases left between them. The CDR3 reads CATSNPGGGDEKLFF. CDR3 coding DNA: TGTGCCACCAGTAACCCGGGGGGGGGCGACGAAAAACTGTTTTTT.

This clonotype was detected only a few times. The chain carries TRBV4-1 and TRBJ1-6; a weak D match, TRBD1 (6 bases). In germline, CDR1 is MGHRA, CDR2 YSYEKL. CDR3 size: 17 residues. Deletions cut 0 bases from V and 9 bases from J, with 18 bases between. The chain's CDR3 is CASSQETPTQGGSPLHF. The CDR3 DNA reads TGCGCCAGCAGCCAAGAAACCCCCACACAGGGCGGTTCACCCCTCCACTTT.

The chain has TRBV5-1 and TRBJ2-3; D call uncertain. The germline V gene has CDR1 SGHRS and CDR2 YFSETQ. The V end was cut by 1 base, the J end by 5 bases, with 11 bases between. CDR3 size: 14 residues. The CDR3 reads CASSLSHAEDTQYF. The CDR3 DNA follows: TGCGCCAGCAGCTTGTCCCACGCCGAAGATACGCAGTATTTT.

The chain has TRBV28 and TRBJ2-7; D is perhaps TRBD1 or TRBD2 (6 bases each). CDR3 length: 15 amino acids. Germline values: CDR1 MDHEN, CDR2 SYDVKM. Trimming removed 5 bases at V and 3 bases at J, with 17 bases between. The CDR3 bases are TGTGCCAGCAGTGGCCGCATGAGGGGGGTCTACGAGCAGTACTTC. Protein sequence: CASSGRMRGVYEQYF.

This clonotype has a handful of counts. The chain combines TRBV24-1 with TRBJ2-2, with 8 positions matching TRBD1. Germline assignment: CDR1 KGHDR and CDR2 SFDVKD. CDR3 length: 12 amino acids. Unmatched junction bases numbered 4, after V lost 12 bases and J lost 5 bases. CDR3: CARDRKTGELFF. The CDR3 DNA reads as TGTGCCCGGGACAGGAAGACCGGGGAGCTGTTTTTT.

The J gene is TRBJ2-5, the V gene TRBV6-1; 7 bases map to TRBD1. The CDR3 contains 13 residues. CDR1 and CDR2 (germline): MNHNS, SASEGT. V was pared by 7 bases and J by 4 bases, with 6 bases of the junction left unmatched. In DNA, the CDR3 is TGTGCCAGCACCCCGACAGGGACAGAGACCCAGTACTTC. Residues: CASTPTGTETQYF.

This clonotype was counted many times. The CDR3 loop reads CASSELGATKTYEQYF. Here the CDR3 DNA reads TGTGCCAGCAGTGAACTGGGGGCTACCAAAACCTACGAGCAGTACTTC. This chain joins TRBV25-1 and TRBJ2-7; weak D call: TRBD1 (6 bases). The CDR3 loop spans 16 amino acids. Germline V CDR1 and CDR2: MGHDK, SYGVNS. Trimming removed 2 bases from V and 2 bases from J, with 16 bases in between.

This clonotype has just a few counts. The V and J genes are TRBV6-1 and TRBJ1-2, with D tentatively TRBD1 (5 bases). Trimming took off 5 bases at V and 0 bases at J, with 13 bases between the two ends. CDR1 and CDR2 (germline): MNHNS, SASEGT. This CDR3 contains 15 residues. The CDR3 here is CASSLTGNPNYGYTF. CDR3 coding DNA: TGTGCCAGCAGTCTAACAGGCAATCCTAACTATGGCTACACCTTC.

This clonotype was seen more than once but under ten times. The chain joins TRBV28 to TRBJ2-2, with D perhaps given as TRBD1 or TRBD2 (6 bases each). V lost 8 bases, J lost 6 bases, and 16 bases lay in between. This CDR3 contains 14 residues. Germline CDR1 reads MDHEN; CDR2 reads SYDVKM. CDR3 loop: CASGGLAMAGELFF. The CDR3 DNA follows: TGTGCCAGCGGGGGGCTAGCGATGGCCGGGGAGCTGTTTTTT.

This clonotype was counted a few times. The chain is built from TRBV21-1 and TRBJ2-7. TRBV21-1 is a listed pseudogene. The CDR3 totals 11 residues. CDR3 protein: CASSTSYEQYV. CDR3 DNA: TGTGCCAGCAGCACCTCGTACGAGCAGTACGTC.

This chain links TRBV24-1 with TRBJ2-1, with a tentative D call TRBD2 (5 bases). The CDR3 has 15 residues. V dropped 5 bases and J dropped 6 bases, with 16 bases sitting between them. CDR1 and CDR2 from the germline V gene are KGHDR and SFDVKD. CDR3 bases: TGTGCCACCAGTGGCACGGACGGGGTCGGCAATGAGCAGTTCTTC. Translating it yields CATSGTDGVGNEQFF.

This clonotype was counted between two and nine times. The CDR3 region is CASSETTGATEAFF. CDR3 nucleotide sequence: TGTGCCAGCAGTGAAACGACAGGGGCCACTGAAGCTTTCTTT. The chain carries TRBV25-1 and TRBJ1-1; TRBD1 agrees at 8 bases. V lost 2 bases to trimming and J lost 4 bases; unmatched junction nucleotides: 3. CDR1 and CDR2 from the germline V gene are MGHDK and SYGVNS. The CDR3 is 14 amino acids.

The genes are TRBV5-1 and TRBJ2-7; D not resolved. V was trimmed by 4 bases and J by 5 bases, leaving 13 bases between them. The CDR3 loop spans 13 amino acids. Per germline, CDR1 SGHRS and CDR2 YFSETQ. The CDR3 reads CASSPGGLNEQYF. The CDR3 nucleotides read TGCGCCAGCAGCCCGGGCGGCCTCAACGAGCAGTACTTC.

This clonotype was observed a handful of times. The rearrangement links TRBV27 to TRBJ1-6; perhaps TRBD1 as D (5 bases). V was trimmed by 3 bases and J by 12 bases, leaving 9 bases between them. The CDR3 has 12 amino acids. Germline-derived CDR1 and CDR2 are MNHEY and SMNVEV (reference sequence). This CDR3 reads CASSLGQGPLHF. CDR3 bases: TGTGCCAGCAGTTTGGGGCAGGGACCCCTCCACTTT.

The rearrangement joins TRBV7-2 to TRBJ1-5; D possibly corresponds to TRBD1 (5 bases). Germline V CDR1 and CDR2: SGHTA, FQGNSA. V gave up 5 bases and J gave up 4 bases, with 15 bases separating them. The CDR3 loop spans 15 amino acids. The CDR3 region has the DNA TGTGCCAGCAGCCCCTACTCGACAGTGAATCAGCCCCAGCATTTT. This sequence encodes CASSPYSTVNQPQHF.

Only a few counts were recorded for this clonotype. The chain is built from TRBV7-3 and TRBJ1-2; maybe TRBD1 (5 bases). The V gene's germline CDR1 is SGHTA and CDR2 FQGTGA. The germline V and J ends were trimmed by 0 bases and 0 bases, with 8 bases remaining between them. The CDR3 extends over 15 amino acids. The CDR3 here is CASSLTGDSNYGYTF. The CDR3 nucleotides read TGTGCCAGCAGCTTAACAGGGGACTCTAACTATGGCTACACCTTC.

The J gene is TRBJ2-4, the V gene TRBV20-1, with unresolved D. Between the trimmed V and J ends, which lost 0 bases and 0 bases, there was a span of 12 bases. The CDR3 contains 16 residues. Germline CDR1 reads DFQATT; CDR2 reads SNEGSKA (reference sequence). CDR3 amino acids: CSARESQTVAKNIQYF. CDR3 coding DNA: TGCAGTGCTAGAGAATCCCAGACGGTAGCCAAAAACATTCAGTACTTC.